What follows are 5 T cell receptor beta chains derived from one specimen sequenced in a study of T cell repertoires in aging, cancer and after chemotherapy. Amplification of TCR beta used genomic DNA extracted from peripheral blood. TRB rearrangements spanning V, D and J were amplified using mixed TRB-A/B primers. In TCRdb, the multiplex PCR reads were re-called with MiXCR into one record per CDR3 protein. This table has about 5,300 distinct CDR3 sequences, 25% to 35% appearing once. The sequenced sample was blood. The receptors were gathered from a human donor with a solid tumor.

This clonotype was seen more than once but under ten times. The rearrangement joins TRBV12-3 or TRBV12-4 to TRBJ2-3; no clear D gene. This CDR3 is built from 11 residues. V was shortened by 5 bases and J by 8 bases, with 8 bases between the two germline ends. CDR3 DNA sequence: TGTGCCAGCAGTCTACTGGGTACGCAGTATTTT. Residues: CASSLLGTQYF.

This chain connects TRBV12-3 or TRBV12-4 to TRBJ2-1, with TRBD2 matching 8 bases. The CDR3 spans 13 residues. V lost 6 bases and J lost 9; bases outside the gene matches: 7. The CDR3 bases are TGTGCCAGCAGAGAGAGCGGGAGCAGTGAGCAGTTCTTC. It is translated as CASRESGSSEQFF.

The chain is built from TRBV5-1 and TRBJ2-7; D is unclear. This CDR3 is built from 13 residues. The V gene lost 2 bases and the J gene lost 0 bases, with 6 bases spanning the gap. Per the germline V gene, CDR1 is SGHRS and CDR2 is YFSETQ. This CDR3 is CASSFSFSYEQYF. CDR3 sequence (DNA): TGCGCCAGCAGCTTCTCCTTCTCCTACGAGCAGTACTTC.

The chain has TRBV29-1 and TRBJ2-6, with D unclear. Trimming removed 5 bases from V and 10 bases from J, with 24 bases in between. Germline assignment: CDR1 SQVTM and CDR2 ANQGSEA. The CDR3 runs to 16 residues. The DNA of the CDR3 is TGCAGCGTTTCGGGCAGCGCAGACTCTGGGGTTAACGTCCTGACTTTC. Protein product: CSVSGSADSGVNVLTF.

Judged by abundance, this clonotype is medium-sized. V and J are TRBV29-1 and TRBJ2-7, with TRBD2 as a possible D gene (6 bases). Trimming pared 0 bases from V and 1 base from J, leaving 16 bases between. Germline V CDR1 and CDR2: SQVTM, ANQGSEA. This CDR3 is built from 16 residues. CDR3 residues: CSVEDVPGGTSYEQYF. Written as DNA, the CDR3 is TGCAGCGTTGAAGACGTCCCAGGCGGGACGTCCTACGAGCAGTACTTC.